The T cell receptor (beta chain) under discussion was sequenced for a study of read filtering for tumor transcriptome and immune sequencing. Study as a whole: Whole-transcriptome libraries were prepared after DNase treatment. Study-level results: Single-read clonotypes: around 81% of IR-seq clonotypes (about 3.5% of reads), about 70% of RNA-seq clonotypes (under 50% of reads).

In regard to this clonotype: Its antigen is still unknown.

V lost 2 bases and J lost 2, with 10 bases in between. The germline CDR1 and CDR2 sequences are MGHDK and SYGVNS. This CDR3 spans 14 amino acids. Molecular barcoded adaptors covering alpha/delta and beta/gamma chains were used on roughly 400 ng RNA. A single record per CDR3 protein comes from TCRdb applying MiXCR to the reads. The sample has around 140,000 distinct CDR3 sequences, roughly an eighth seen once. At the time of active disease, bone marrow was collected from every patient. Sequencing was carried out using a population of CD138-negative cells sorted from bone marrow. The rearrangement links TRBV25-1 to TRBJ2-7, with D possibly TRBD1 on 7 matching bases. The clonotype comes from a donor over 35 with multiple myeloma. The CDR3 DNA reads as TGTGCCAGCAGTGAACAGGGGGGAACCTACGAGCAGTACTTC. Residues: CASSEQGGTYEQYF.